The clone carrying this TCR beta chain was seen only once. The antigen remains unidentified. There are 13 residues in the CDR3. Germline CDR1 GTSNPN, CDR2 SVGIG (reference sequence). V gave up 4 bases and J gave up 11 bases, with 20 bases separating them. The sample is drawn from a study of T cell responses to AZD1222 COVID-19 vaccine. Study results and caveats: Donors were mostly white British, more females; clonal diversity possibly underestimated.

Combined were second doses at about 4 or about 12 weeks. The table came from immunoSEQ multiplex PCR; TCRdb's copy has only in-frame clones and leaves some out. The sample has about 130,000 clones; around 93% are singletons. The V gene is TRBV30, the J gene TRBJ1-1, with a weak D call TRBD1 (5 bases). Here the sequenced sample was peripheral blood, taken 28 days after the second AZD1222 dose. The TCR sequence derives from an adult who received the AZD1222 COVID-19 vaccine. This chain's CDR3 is CAWTPGVERTAFF. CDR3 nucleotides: TGTGCCTGGACCCCGGGGGTGGAGAGGACCGCTTTCTTT.